This TCR beta chain was identified during a study of T-cell reconstitution after alpha-beta-depleted transplantation in children. Unique molecular identifiers were used to barcode this TCRbeta library. TCRdb redid the calling of the PCR reads with MiXCR, one entry per CDR3 protein. The top ten hold 36% of the sample, which has about 15,000 distinct CDR3 sequences, less than 9.5% seen once. Study conclusions and caveats: One year post-transplant, T-cell counts and diversity were largely derived from T cells produced anew. Some patients showed high day-60 TCRbeta diversity, which derived from surviving recipient T cells and thymic progenitors.

This clonotype was recorded at least ten times. Its antigen is not known. This CDR3 has 15 amino acids. CDR1 is SGHRS, CDR2 YFSETQ, per germline. The trim removed 0 bases at V and 4 bases at J, leaving 7 bases unmatched. The source is a boy in the first two years of life who had a stem cell transplant for Wiskott-Aldrich syndrome, so the T cells may come from the graft donor. The sample in question was PBMCs, mostly from graft donor cells, obtained 60 days after TCRalphabeta/CD19-depleted stem cell transplant. J is TRBJ2-7 and V is TRBV5-1; TRBD2 matches 7 bases. In DNA, the CDR3 is TGCGCCAGCAGCTTGGCGGCGGGAGCTAAGTACGAGCAGTACTTC. Amino acid sequence: CASSLAAGAKYEQYF.